The 27 T cell receptor beta chains given below trace back to one sample, sequenced in a study of cytomegalovirus exposure and HLA in healthy donors. Primers: 60 Vbeta forward and 13 Jbeta reverse. Sequencing was performed with immunoSEQ multiplex PCR; in TCRdb, only in-frame clones are kept and a portion is missing. The sample consists of 120,000 to 150,000 clones, 60% to 85% of them appearing once. Sample: PBMCs. The origin of the receptors is a man aged 18 to 30 in good health and CMV-seronegative.

This chain uses TRBV19 with TRBJ1-5; 10 nucleotides line up with TRBD1. CDR3 length equals 17 residues. V lost 8 bases and J lost 5; bases outside the gene matches: 15. Germline V gene data show CDR1 as LNHDA and CDR2 as SQIVND (reference sequence). CDR3 sequence (DNA): TGTGCCAGTGGCCCTAATCCGGGACAGGGGATGGATCAGCCCCAGCATTTT. Its translation: CASGPNPGQGMDQPQHF. The entire variable domain, with the rest obtained from reference TRBV19 and TRBJ1-5, is as follows: DGGITQSPKYLFRKEGQNVTLSCEQNLNHDAMYWYRQDPGQGLRLIYYSQIVNDFQKGDIAEGYSVSREKKESFPLTVTSAQKNPTAFYLCASGPNPGQGMDQPQHFGDGTRLSIL.

The gene calls are TRBV15 and TRBJ1-2; perhaps TRBD1 as D (5 bases). The germline V and J ends were trimmed by 3 bases and 8 bases, with 16 bases remaining between them. Germline loops: CDR1 LNHNV, CDR2 YYDKDF (reference sequence). The CDR3 extends over 14 amino acids. This CDR3 reads CATSRDLGGGGYTF. The CDR3 DNA reads TGTGCCACCAGCAGGGACCTGGGGGGGGGAGGCTACACCTTC.

This clone occurred once. The chain couples TRBV30 to TRBJ2-2; TRBD1 might be the D (6 bases). V was shortened by 2 bases and J by 6 bases, with 10 bases between the two germline ends. Germline-derived CDR1 and CDR2 are GTSNPN and SVGIG (reference sequence). This CDR3 comprises 13 residues. DNA of the CDR3: TGTGCCTGGAGTCGACAGGTCGCCGGGGAGCTGTTTTTT. It translates to CAWSRQVAGELFF.

The V gene is TRBV9, the J gene TRBJ1-2, with TRBD1 as a possible D gene (5 bases). This CDR3 comprises 15 residues. V was cut by 0 bases and J by 1 base, with 10 bases left in between. Germline CDR1 reads SGDLS; CDR2 reads YYNGEE. CDR3 nucleotides: TGTGCCAGCAGCGTAGGCGACAGTTTTAACTATGGCTACACCTTC. It encodes CASSVGDSFNYGYTF. The full variable domain, its missing parts supplied by reference TRBV9 and TRBJ1-2, is DSGVTQTPKHLITATGQRVTLRCSPRSGDLSVYWYQQSLDQGLQFLIQYYNGEERAKGNILERFSAQQFPDLHSELNLSSLELGDSALYFCASSVGDSFNYGYTFGSGTRLTVV.

V is TRBV5-1 and J is TRBJ2-7; possible D gene TRBD1, 6 bases. V was trimmed by 4 bases and J by 3 bases, leaving 8 bases between them. CDR3 size: 12 residues. Germline CDR1 and CDR2: SGHRS and YFSETQ. CDR3 sequence (DNA): TGCGCCAGCAGCCCACAGGGCTACGAGCAGTACTTC. Protein: CASSPQGYEQYF. The full variable domain, its missing parts supplied by reference TRBV5-1 and TRBJ2-7, is KAGVTQTPRYLIKTRGQQVTLSCSPISGHRSVSWYQQTPGQGLQFLFEYFSETQRNKGNFPGRFSGRQFSNSRSEMNVSTLELGDSALYLCASSPQGYEQYFGPGTRLTVT.

The V call is TRBV5-4, the J call TRBJ2-3; TRBD1 aligns across 10 bases. Losses at the gene ends were 2 bases for V and 6 bases for J; bases not matched to a gene: 9. From germline, CDR1 is SGHNT and CDR2 YYREEE (reference sequence). CDR3 length: 16 residues. The CDR3 sequence is CASSFPGQGRMDTQYF. In DNA form, the CDR3 reads TGTGCCAGCAGCTTTCCGGGACAGGGGCGCATGGATACGCAGTATTTT.

The rearrangement links TRBV5-4 to TRBJ2-5, with 7 positions matching TRBD2. Looked up from germline, CDR1 is SGHNT and CDR2 is YYREEE (reference sequence). V trimming: 0 bases; J trimming: 5 bases; junction bases outside the gene matches: 10. CDR3 size: 16 residues. Here the CDR3 DNA reads TGTGCCAGCAGCTTGGCCGGAGGACTAGAGGGGGAGACCCAGTACTTC. Amino acid sequence: CASSLAGGLEGETQYF.

V usage is TRBV5-8 and J usage is TRBJ2-7; the match to TRBD1 covers 8 bases. Germline V gene sequence: CDR1 SGHTS, CDR2 YDEGEE. The CDR3 runs 16 residues. J gave up 7 bases and V 0 bases, and 12 bases lay outside the gene matches. CDR3 DNA: TGTGCCAGCAGCTTGGAAGGGGACAGGACCTTGGGGGAGCAGTACTTC. Its protein is CASSLEGDRTLGEQYF.

As concerns this clone: The junction does not match germline at one end; this may be a read error. The chain recombines TRBV5-1 with TRBJ1-2, with 10 bases aligning to TRBD1. The CDR3 length is 16 residues. In germline, CDR1 is SGHRS, CDR2 YFSETQ. Written as DNA, the CDR3 is TGCGCCAGCAGACGGGGACAGGGGTCTTCTAATTATGGCTACACCTTC. Translating it yields CASRRGQGSSNYGYTF.

This clone was recorded a few times. For the CDR3, the DNA is TGTGCCAGCAGTGACCCGTCCGGGGGGCGACTGACCTACGAGCAGTACTTC. This translates into CASSDPSGGRLTYEQYF. The gene calls are TRBV6-1 and TRBJ2-7, with D maybe TRBD2 (7 bases). Germline V CDR1 and CDR2: MNHNS, SASEGT. CDR3 size: 17 residues. V lost 3 bases and J 2 bases, leaving 20 bases between the germline ends.

This clone was counted only a few times. The CDR3 region has the DNA TGTGCCAGCAGCCAACCACCCCAGGGCACGGGAGGTCAGTTCTTC. Amino acid sequence: CASSQPPQGTGGQFF. The rearrangement uses TRBV4-2 and TRBJ2-1, with TRBD2 identical over 7 bases. Germline CDR1 reads LGHNA; CDR2 reads YNFKEQ. The CDR3 covers 15 residues. The V segment lost 2 bases and the J segment 13 bases; nucleotides outside the gene matches: 14.

The chain carries TRBV7-6 and TRBJ2-5, with TRBD1 matching over 10 bases. Germline V gene data show CDR1 as SGHVS and CDR2 as FNYEAQ. The J segment lost 2 bases and the V segment lost 4 bases, leaving 7 bases of the junction unmatched. This CDR3 has 16 amino acids. The CDR3 DNA reads as TGTGCCAGCAGCTCGTCGACAGGGGGCCTGCAAGAGACCCAGTACTTC. This gives the protein CASSSSTGGLQETQYF.

This chain links TRBV29-1 with TRBJ1-5; D is ambiguous. Germline V gives CDR1 SQVTM, CDR2 ANQGSEA. With 0 bases removed from V and 3 bases from J, the gap between germline ends came to 6 bases. This CDR3 contains 13 residues. The CDR3 here is CSVEEGTNQPQHF. The CDR3 region has the DNA TGCAGCGTTGAAGAGGGCACCAATCAGCCCCAGCATTTT.

Here the CDR3 DNA reads TGTGCCAGCAGCGGTAGCGGAAACAATGAGCAGTTCTTC. This codes for CASSGSGNNEQFF. The rearrangement links TRBV9 to TRBJ2-1, with D possibly TRBD2 on 6 matching bases. The CDR3 consists of 13 residues. With 3 bases removed from V and 5 bases from J, the gap between germline ends came to 9 bases. Germline loops: CDR1 SGDLS, CDR2 YYNGEE.

The genes are TRBV27 and TRBJ2-1; 9 bases agree with TRBD1. The CDR3 contains 14 residues. The germline gives CDR1 MNHEY, CDR2 SMNVEV (reference sequence). V lost 7 bases, J lost 8 bases, and 9 bases stayed unmatched. For the CDR3, the DNA is TGTGCCAGCACCCGGGGGACAGGGCTGGATGAGCAGTTCTTC. It yields the protein CASTRGTGLDEQFF.

This chain links TRBV5-8 with TRBJ1-3, with D possibly TRBD1 on 5 matching bases. Germline-derived CDR1 and CDR2 are SGHTS and YDEGEE. V was cut by 5 bases and J by 0 bases, with 12 bases left in between. The CDR3 loop spans 15 amino acids. The DNA for the CDR3 is TGTGCCAGCAGTCGAGCAGGGATCTCTGGAAACACCATATATTTT. Translated: CASSRAGISGNTIYF.

This chain connects TRBV5-4 to TRBJ2-1; 8 nucleotides match TRBD1. Per the germline V gene, CDR1 is SGHNT and CDR2 is YYREEE (reference sequence). The CDR3 spans 15 residues. J lost 8 bases, V lost 4 bases, and 11 bases had no gene match. The CDR3 region is CASSRPGQGLHEQFF. The DNA for the CDR3 is TGTGCCAGCAGCCGCCCCGGACAGGGACTGCATGAGCAGTTCTTC.

This chain joins TRBV5-4 and TRBJ1-2, with 7 bases fitting TRBD1. CDR3 size: 13 residues. V shed 4 bases, J shed 4 bases, and the junction held 4 bases outside the gene matches. Germline loops: CDR1 SGHNT, CDR2 YYREEE (reference sequence). CDR3 in DNA: TGTGCCAGCAGCCTGGGACAGCTCTATGGCTACACCTTC. Translation gives CASSLGQLYGYTF.

The chain is built from TRBV5-1 and TRBJ2-3; 7 nucleotides line up with TRBD2. CDR3 length: 17 residues. Per germline, CDR1 SGHRS and CDR2 YFSETQ. V was pared by 2 bases and J by 0 bases, with 9 bases of the junction left unmatched. The CDR3 DNA reads TGCGCCAGCAGCTTCCTCCTGGGGGGGGGTAGCACAGATACGCAGTATTTT. Encoded protein: CASSFLLGGGSTDTQYF.

This chain joins TRBV5-8 and TRBJ2-2, with 10 bases that match TRBD1. The CDR3 extends over 15 amino acids. J gave up 4 bases and V 4 bases, and 4 bases lay outside the gene matches. Germline V CDR1 and CDR2: SGHTS, YDEGEE. The CDR3 DNA follows: TGTGCCAGCAGCGCCGGACAGGGGGGCACCGGGGAGCTGTTTTTT. As protein: CASSAGQGGTGELFF.

V is TRBV28 and J is TRBJ2-7; 8 bases are shared with TRBD1. The CDR3 is 14 residues long. The germline gives CDR1 MDHEN, CDR2 SYDVKM. The V segment lost 6 bases and the J segment 2 bases; nucleotides outside the gene matches: 6. CDR3 coding DNA: TGTGCCAGCAGCCGTCGGGACAGGACCTACGAGCAGTACTTC. This codes for CASSRRDRTYEQYF.

This clone was seen more than once but under ten times. The chain employs TRBV14 and TRBJ1-6; D call uncertain. Germline values: CDR1 SGHDN, CDR2 FVKESK. Trimming left V 4 bases short and J 9 bases short, with 19 bases between. The CDR3 contains 16 residues. In DNA, the CDR3 is TGTGCCAGCAGCCTCATGCGGCCCTCACGGGGTTCACCCCTCCACTTT. It codes for CASSLMRPSRGSPLHF.

This clone was counted between two and nine times. The rearrangement links TRBV5-1 to TRBJ1-4; the D is unclear. This CDR3 spans 14 amino acids. V dropped 3 bases and J dropped 0 bases, with 6 bases sitting between them. CDR1 and CDR2 from the germline V gene are SGHRS and YFSETQ. CDR3: CASSWGATNEKLFF. The CDR3 DNA is TGCGCCAGCAGCTGGGGAGCAACTAATGAAAAACTGTTTTTT.

The chain recombines TRBV19 with TRBJ1-1, with D tentatively TRBD1 (6 bases). CDR1 and CDR2 (germline): LNHDA, SQIVND (reference sequence). This CDR3 contains 14 residues. The V end lost 3 bases, the J end lost 11 bases, and 19 bases lay between the germline ends. CDR3 in DNA: TGTGCCAGTAGTATTGAACGGGGGGGCGGGTTGGCTTTCTTT. Translated: CASSIERGGGLAFF.

This chain links TRBV19 with TRBJ1-1, with D unclear. The CDR3 extends over 17 amino acids. Germline V CDR1 and CDR2: LNHDA, SQIVND (reference sequence). Trimming took off 10 bases at V and 0 bases at J, with 24 bases between the two ends. The CDR3 nucleotides read TGTGCCACTAGAAATTGGCCGGGTATCCACATGAACACTGAAGCTTTCTTT. It is translated as CATRNWPGIHMNTEAFF.

The chain recombines TRBV27 with TRBJ2-7; 9 bases are shared with TRBD1. V was pared by 5 bases and J by 3 bases, with 8 bases of the junction left unmatched. The CDR3 contains 15 residues. CDR1 and CDR2 from the germline V gene are MNHEY and SMNVEV (reference sequence). Here the CDR3 reads CASSLGAGQGYEQYF. The CDR3 coding sequence is TGTGCCAGCAGTCTTGGCGCGGGACAGGGCTACGAGCAGTACTTC.

The rearrangement joins TRBV19 to TRBJ2-2, with 10 bases lining up with TRBD2. Per the germline V gene, CDR1 is LNHDA and CDR2 is SQIVND (reference sequence). The CDR3 has 15 amino acids. After removal of 10 bases from V and 4 bases from J, the junction contained 9 bases not matched to a gene. CDR3 loop: CAKRPGLASTGELFF. CDR3 DNA: TGTGCCAAACGGCCGGGACTAGCGTCCACCGGGGAGCTGTTTTTT.